This TCR beta chain stems from a study of T-cell reconstitution after alpha-beta-depleted transplantation in children (dated by TCRdb to about 2016). Concerning the study at large: Using TCR repertoire profiling, the study followed T-cell immune reconstitution in a quantitative way in children after TCRalphabeta/CD19-depleted allogeneic hematopoietic cell transplantation.

For this clonotype: Its specific antigen is unknown. Per-base qualities were not stored, and no clone one base away is much larger.

V and J lose 0 bases and 0 bases, and a span of 9 bases separates them. Based on the germline V gene, the CDR1 and CDR2 sequences are SGHRS and YFSETQ. Spanning cysteine to phenylalanine, the CDR3 consists of 16 amino acids. Kept here is only the CDR3 DNA, which spans 48 bases and is read in frame from base 1. Library construction relied on PCR. The data were produced on an Illumina HiSeq 2500. TCR library preparation used molecular barcoding, with unique molecular identifiers applied to normalize quantification of the TCRbeta repertoire. TCRdb itself trimmed the public reads at Q25 with fastp, ran MiXCR and retained productive beta chains. One record per CDR3 amino acid sequence lists the most common genes and DNA. The sample profile shows 500,000 or so distinct CDR3 sequences; about 31% of them were found once. The ten largest clones take up about 2.3% of the sample.

The chain links TRBV5-1 with TRBJ1-4; matching of 5 bases hints at TRBD1 as the D gene. The clonotype comes from a human donor who donated a stem cell graft to a child with aplastic anemia. Material: PBMCs from the stem cell graft donor, obtained from the stem cell graft. The CDR3 region: CASSLEPTATNEKLFF. The nucleotide sequence is given as TGCGCCAGCAGCTTGGAGCCGACAGCAACTAATGAAAAACTGTTTTTT.